The present entry profiles one T cell receptor beta chain with its context. Its antigen is not identified. Here immunoSEQ multiplex PCR was the method, and the copy in TCRdb shows in-frame clones only, minus some. Among some 2.3 million clones, 90% to 95% were seen once, and the ten largest hold 0.39%. This entry belongs to a study of shared clonotypes between healthy human individuals. Study-wide results and caveats: Clonotype sharing across several donors was observed for about 4.8% of naive CD4 clonotypes.

Per the germline V gene, CDR1 is MDHEN and CDR2 is SYDVKM. V was pared by 1 base and J by 5 bases, with 24 bases between. This CDR3 is 20 amino acids long. The clonotype originates from a young man in good health. Some clones in this sample may be carry-over from other donors' samples. The chain employs TRBV28 and TRBJ1-6; D perhaps matches TRBD1 (5 bases). The specimen sequenced was naive CD4+ T cells from PBMCs. The subset here: CD45RA+ positively selected. CDR3 bases: TGTGCCAGCAGTTTATTTTTCAGGGCCGATCCACAGGAGCATAATTCACCCCTCCACTTT. Translation: CASSLFFRADPQEHNSPLHF.